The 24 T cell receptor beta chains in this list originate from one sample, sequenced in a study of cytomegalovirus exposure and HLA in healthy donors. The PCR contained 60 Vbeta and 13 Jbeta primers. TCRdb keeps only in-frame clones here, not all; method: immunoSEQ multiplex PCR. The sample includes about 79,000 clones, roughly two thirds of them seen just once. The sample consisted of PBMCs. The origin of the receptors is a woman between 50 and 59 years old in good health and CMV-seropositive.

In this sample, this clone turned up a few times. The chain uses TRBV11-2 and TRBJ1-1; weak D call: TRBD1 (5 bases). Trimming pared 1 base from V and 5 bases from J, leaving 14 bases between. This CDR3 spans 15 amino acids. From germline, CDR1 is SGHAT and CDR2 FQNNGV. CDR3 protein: CASSLGTRVRTEAFF. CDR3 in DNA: TGTGCCAGCAGCTTAGGAACCAGGGTGCGGACTGAAGCTTTCTTT.

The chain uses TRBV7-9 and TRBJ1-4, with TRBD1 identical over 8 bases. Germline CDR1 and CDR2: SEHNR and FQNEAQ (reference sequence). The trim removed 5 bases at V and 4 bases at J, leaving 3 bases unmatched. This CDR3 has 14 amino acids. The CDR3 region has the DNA TGTGCCAGCAGCCCTGGACAGGGTAATGAAAAACTGTTTTTT. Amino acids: CASSPGQGNEKLFF.

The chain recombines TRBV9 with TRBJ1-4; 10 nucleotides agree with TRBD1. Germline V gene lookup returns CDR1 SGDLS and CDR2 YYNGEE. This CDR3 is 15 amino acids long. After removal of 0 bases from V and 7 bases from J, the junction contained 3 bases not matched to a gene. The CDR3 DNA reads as TGTGCCAGCAGCGTAGGCGGGACAGGGGCTGAAAAACTGTTTTTT. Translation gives CASSVGGTGAEKLFF.

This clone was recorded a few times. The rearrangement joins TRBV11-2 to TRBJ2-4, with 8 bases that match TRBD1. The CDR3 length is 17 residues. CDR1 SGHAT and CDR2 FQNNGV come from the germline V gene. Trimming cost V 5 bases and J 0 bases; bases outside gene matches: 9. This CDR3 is CASSQSTGALAKNIQYF. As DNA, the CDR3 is TGTGCCAGCAGCCAATCGACAGGGGCCTTAGCCAAAAACATTCAGTACTTC.

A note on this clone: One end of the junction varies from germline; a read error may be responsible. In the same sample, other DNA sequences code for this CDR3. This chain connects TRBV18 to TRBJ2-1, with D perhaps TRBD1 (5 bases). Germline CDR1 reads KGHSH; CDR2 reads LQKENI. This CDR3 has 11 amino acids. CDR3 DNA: TGTGCCAGTTCACTAAGACAGAAGCAGTTCTTC. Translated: CASSLRQKQFF.

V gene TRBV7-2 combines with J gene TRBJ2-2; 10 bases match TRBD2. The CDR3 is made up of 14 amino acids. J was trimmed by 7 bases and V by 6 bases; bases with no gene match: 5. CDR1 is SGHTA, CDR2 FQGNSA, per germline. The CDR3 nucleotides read TGTGCCAGCAGGGGAAGGACTAGCGGCGGGGAGCTGTTTTTT. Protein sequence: CASRGRTSGGELFF.

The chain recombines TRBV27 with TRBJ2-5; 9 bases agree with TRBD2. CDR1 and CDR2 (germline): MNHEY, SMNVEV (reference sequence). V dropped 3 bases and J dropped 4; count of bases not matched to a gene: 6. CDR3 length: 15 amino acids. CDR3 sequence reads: CASSFAGGLGETQYF. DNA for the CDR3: TGTGCCAGCAGTTTCGCGGGGGGGCTGGGAGAGACCCAGTACTTC.

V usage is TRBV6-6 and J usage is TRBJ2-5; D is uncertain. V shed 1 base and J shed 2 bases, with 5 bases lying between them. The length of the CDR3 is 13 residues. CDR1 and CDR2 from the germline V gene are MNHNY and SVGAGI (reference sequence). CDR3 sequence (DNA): TGTGCCAGCAGTTACTTCCCGCAAGAGACCCAGTACTTC. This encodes CASSYFPQETQYF.

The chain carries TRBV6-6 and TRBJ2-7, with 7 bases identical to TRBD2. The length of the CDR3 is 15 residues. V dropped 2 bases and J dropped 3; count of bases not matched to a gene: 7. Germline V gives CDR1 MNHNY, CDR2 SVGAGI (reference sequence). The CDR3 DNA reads TGTGCCAGCAGTTACGGGGGGGGGAAAGGCTACGAGCAGTACGTC. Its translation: CASSYGGGKGYEQYV.

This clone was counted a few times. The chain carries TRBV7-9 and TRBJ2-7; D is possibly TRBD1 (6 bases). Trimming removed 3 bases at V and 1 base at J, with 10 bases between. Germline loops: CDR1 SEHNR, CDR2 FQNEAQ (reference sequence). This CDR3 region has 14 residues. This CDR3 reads CASSLQGLSYEQYF. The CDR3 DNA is TGTGCCAGCAGCTTGCAGGGGCTGTCCTACGAGCAGTACTTC.

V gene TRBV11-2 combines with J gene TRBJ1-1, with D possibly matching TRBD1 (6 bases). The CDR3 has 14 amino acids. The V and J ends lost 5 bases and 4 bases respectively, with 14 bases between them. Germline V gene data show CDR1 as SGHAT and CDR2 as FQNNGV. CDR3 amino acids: CASSRVQGSTEAFF. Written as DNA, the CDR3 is TGTGCCAGCAGCCGTGTACAGGGAAGCACTGAAGCTTTCTTT.

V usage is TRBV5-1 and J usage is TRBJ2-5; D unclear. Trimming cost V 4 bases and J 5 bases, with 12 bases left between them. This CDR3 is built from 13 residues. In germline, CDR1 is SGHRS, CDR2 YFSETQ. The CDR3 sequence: CASSLADGETQYF. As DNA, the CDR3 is TGCGCCAGCAGCCTTGCTGATGGCGAGACCCAGTACTTC. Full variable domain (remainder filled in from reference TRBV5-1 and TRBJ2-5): KAGVTQTPRYLIKTRGQQVTLSCSPISGHRSVSWYQQTPGQGLQFLFEYFSETQRNKGNFPGRFSGRQFSNSRSEMNVSTLELGDSALYLCASSLADGETQYFGPGTRLLVL.

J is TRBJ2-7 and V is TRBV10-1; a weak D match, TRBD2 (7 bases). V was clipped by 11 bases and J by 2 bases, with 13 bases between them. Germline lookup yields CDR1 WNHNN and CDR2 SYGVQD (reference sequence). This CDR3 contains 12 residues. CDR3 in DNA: TGCGCCTGGGGGAGGGGGGCCTACGAGCAGTACTTC. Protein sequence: CAWGRGAYEQYF.

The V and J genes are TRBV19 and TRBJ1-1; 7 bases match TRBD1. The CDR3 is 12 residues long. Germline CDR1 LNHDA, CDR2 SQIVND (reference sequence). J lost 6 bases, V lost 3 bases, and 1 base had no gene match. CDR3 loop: CASSMQGAEAFF. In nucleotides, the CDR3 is TGTGCCAGTAGTATGCAGGGGGCTGAAGCTTTCTTT. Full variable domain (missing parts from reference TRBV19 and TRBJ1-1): DGGITQSPKYLFRKEGQNVTLSCEQNLNHDAMYWYRQDPGQGLRLIYYSQIVNDFQKGDIAEGYSVSREKKESFPLTVTSAQKNPTAFYLCASSMQGAEAFFGQGTRLTVV.

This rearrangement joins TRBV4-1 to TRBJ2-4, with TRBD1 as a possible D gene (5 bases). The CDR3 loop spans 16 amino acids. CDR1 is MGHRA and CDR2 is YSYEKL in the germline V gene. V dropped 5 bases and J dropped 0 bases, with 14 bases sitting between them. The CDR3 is CASSLRGQLAKNIQYF. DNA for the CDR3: TGCGCCAGCAGCTTACGAGGACAACTAGCCAAAAACATTCAGTACTTC.

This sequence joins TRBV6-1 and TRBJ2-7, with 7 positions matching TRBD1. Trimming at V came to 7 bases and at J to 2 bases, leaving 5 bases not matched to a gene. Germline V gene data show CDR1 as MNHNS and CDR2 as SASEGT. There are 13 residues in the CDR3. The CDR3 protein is CASTTGAPYEQYF. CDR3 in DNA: TGTGCCAGCACAACAGGGGCCCCCTACGAGCAGTACTTC.

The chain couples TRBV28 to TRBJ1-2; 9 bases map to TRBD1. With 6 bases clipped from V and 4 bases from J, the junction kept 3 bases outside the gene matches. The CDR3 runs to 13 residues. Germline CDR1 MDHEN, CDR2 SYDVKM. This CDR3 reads CASRQGAGYGYTF. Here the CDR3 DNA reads TGTGCCAGCAGACAGGGGGCCGGCTATGGCTACACCTTC.

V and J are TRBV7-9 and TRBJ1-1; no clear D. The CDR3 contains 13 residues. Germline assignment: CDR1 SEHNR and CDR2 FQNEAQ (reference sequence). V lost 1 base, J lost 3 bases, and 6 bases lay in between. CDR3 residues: CASSLGGDTEAFF. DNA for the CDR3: TGTGCCAGCAGCTTAGGCGGGGACACTGAAGCTTTCTTT.

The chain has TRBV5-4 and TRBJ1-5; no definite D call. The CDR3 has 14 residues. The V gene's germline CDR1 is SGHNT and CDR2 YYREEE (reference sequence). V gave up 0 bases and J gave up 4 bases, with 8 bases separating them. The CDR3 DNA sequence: TGTGCCAGCAGCTTGGGGGGAGAAAATCAGCCCCAGCATTTT. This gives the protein CASSLGGENQPQHF.

Written as DNA, the CDR3 is TGTGCCAGCAGCCGCGGGACAGGGAGGGGAGTGTACACTGAAGCTTTCTTT. The encoded protein is CASSRGTGRGVYTEAFF. The gene calls are TRBV5-4 and TRBJ1-1, with TRBD1 identical over 9 bases. Looked up from germline, CDR1 is SGHNT and CDR2 is YYREEE (reference sequence). Trimming at V came to 4 bases and at J to 3 bases, leaving 13 bases not matched to a gene. This CDR3 has 17 amino acids.

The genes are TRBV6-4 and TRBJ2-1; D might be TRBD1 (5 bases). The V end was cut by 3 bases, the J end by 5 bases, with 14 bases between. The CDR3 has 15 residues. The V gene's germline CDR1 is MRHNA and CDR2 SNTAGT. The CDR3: CASSEGQGWNNEQFF. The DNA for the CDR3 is TGTGCCAGCAGTGAGGGGCAGGGCTGGAACAATGAGCAGTTCTTC.

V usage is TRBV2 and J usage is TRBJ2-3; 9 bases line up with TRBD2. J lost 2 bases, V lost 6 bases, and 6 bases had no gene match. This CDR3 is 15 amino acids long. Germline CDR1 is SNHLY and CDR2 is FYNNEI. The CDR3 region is CASSQLAGSTDTQYF. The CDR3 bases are TGTGCCAGCAGCCAGCTAGCGGGGTCCACAGATACGCAGTATTTT. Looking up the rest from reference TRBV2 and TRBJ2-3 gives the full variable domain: EPEVTQTPSHQVTQMGQEVILRCVPISNHLYFYWYRQILGQKVEFLVSFYNNEISEKSEIFDDQFSVERPDGSNFTLKIRSTKLEDSAMYFCASSQLAGSTDTQYFGPGTRLTVL.

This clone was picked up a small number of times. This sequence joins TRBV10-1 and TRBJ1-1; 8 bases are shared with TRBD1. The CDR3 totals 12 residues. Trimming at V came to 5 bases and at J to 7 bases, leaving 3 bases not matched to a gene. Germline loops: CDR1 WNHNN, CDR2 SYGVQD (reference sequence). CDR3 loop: CASSRGQGEAFF. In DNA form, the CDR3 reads TGCGCCAGCAGTAGAGGACAGGGTGAAGCTTTCTTT.

CDR3: CASSVGQGGTEAFF. Here the CDR3 DNA reads TGTGCCAGCAGTGTGGGACAGGGGGGCACTGAAGCTTTCTTT. The V gene is TRBV6-4, the J gene TRBJ1-1; 11 nucleotides line up with TRBD1. The CDR3 is 14 amino acids. The ends lost 4 bases at V and 4 bases at J; junction bases unmatched: 2. The germline V gene has CDR1 MRHNA and CDR2 SNTAGT.